These T cell receptor beta chains were read from a single sample in a study of cytomegalovirus exposure and HLA in healthy donors. The data were produced by immunoSEQ multiplex PCR, yet TCRdb's version contains in-frame clones alone and is incomplete. The sample's table shows around 74,000 clones. Material for sequencing was PBMCs. Receptors were obtained from a man aged 25-45 years in good health and CMV-seronegative. The CDR3 runs from the conserved cysteine through the conserved F or W. Fields, in order: CDR3 length, V gene, D gene, J gene, CDR3 DNA, CDR3 protein. A D gene is named only where the DNA matches it firmly.

length: 14
V: TRBV18
D: -
J: TRBJ2-7
DNA: TGTGCCAGCTCACCAGCAGAAAGCTCCTACGAGCAGTACTTC
CDR3: CASSPAESSYEQYF

length: 16
V: TRBV4-3
D: -
J: TRBJ1-1
DNA: TGCGCCAGCAGCCAAGATAACAGTCCGGTGAACACTGAAGCTTTCTTT
CDR3: CASSQDNSPVNTEAFF

length: 15
V: TRBV6-1
D: TRBD2
J: TRBJ2-7
DNA: TGTGCCAGCAGTGGAGAACTAGCGGGAGGCCACGAGCAGTACTTC
CDR3: CASSGELAGGHEQYF

length: 15
V: TRBV29-1
D: -
J: TRBJ2-3
DNA: TGCAGCGTTGATACTCGTGGGCCTAGCACAGATACGCAGTATTTT
CDR3: CSVDTRGPSTDTQYF

length: 15
V: TRBV28
D: TRBD1
J: TRBJ2-2
DNA: TGTGCCAGCAGTTACCCCGGGACAGGGACCGGGGAGCTGTTTTTT
CDR3: CASSYPGTGTGELFF

length: 15
V: TRBV6-5
D: TRBD1
J: TRBJ1-5
DNA: TGTGCCAGCCGTCCCGGGACAGGGTTGGATCAGCCCCAGCATTTT
CDR3: CASRPGTGLDQPQHF

length: 15
V: TRBV2
D: TRBD1
J: TRBJ1-1
DNA: TGTGCCAGCAGAGAACTACAGGGGGCGGACACTGAAGCTTTCTTT
CDR3: CASRELQGADTEAFF

length: 19
V: TRBV12-5
D: TRBD1
J: TRBJ2-2
DNA: TGTGCTAGTGGTCCGAGGGACAGGGGGCTATCAAAGAACACCGGGGAGCTGTTTTTT
CDR3: CASGPRDRGLSKNTGELFF

length: 15
V: TRBV5-4
D: -
J: TRBJ1-1
DNA: TGTGCCAGCAGCCTACCGGGGGGCATGAACACTGAAGCTTTCTTT
CDR3: CASSLPGGMNTEAFF

length: 17
V: TRBV5-6
D: TRBD2
J: TRBJ2-1
DNA: TGTGCCAGCAGCTTTATATTGGCTAGCGGGGGGAGAAGTGAGCAGTTCTTC
CDR3: CASSFILASGGRSEQFF

length: 17
V: TRBV27
D: TRBD2
J: TRBJ2-2
DNA: TGTGCCAGCAGTTGGGGGGGGACTAGCGAAAACACCGGGGAGCTGTTTTTT
CDR3: CASSWGGTSENTGELFF

length: 14
V: TRBV29-1
D: TRBD1
J: TRBJ1-2
DNA: TGCAGCGTACCCTCGGACAGGGGAAACTATGGCTACACCTTC
CDR3: CSVPSDRGNYGYTF

length: 15
V: TRBV28
D: -
J: TRBJ1-5
DNA: TGTGCCAGCAGTTTACAGGGGCTATTCAATCAGCCCCAGCATTTT
CDR3: CASSLQGLFNQPQHF

length: 15
V: TRBV7-8
D: TRBD2
J: TRBJ2-7
DNA: TGTGCCAGCAGCTTCGGTCTAGCGGGGATCTACGAGCAGTACTTC
CDR3: CASSFGLAGIYEQYF

length: 16
V: TRBV9
D: TRBD1
J: TRBJ1-3
DNA: TGTGCCAGCAGCGCTCACCGGACAGGGGCTGGAAACACCATATATTTT
CDR3: CASSAHRTGAGNTIYF

length: 17
V: TRBV28
D: TRBD1
J: TRBJ2-3
DNA: TGTGCCAGCAGTTGTGTGACAGGGGAAGACTGCACAGATACGCAGTATTTT
CDR3: CASSCVTGEDCTDTQYF

length: 16
V: TRBV4-1
D: -
J: TRBJ2-1
DNA: TGCGCCAGCAGCCATGGCCCCCTAGCTGTGAACAATGAGCAGTTCTTC
CDR3: CASSHGPLAVNNEQFF

length: 13
V: TRBV29-1
D: -
J: TRBJ2-7
DNA: TGCAGCGTTGACGGGCAGGGGGGTATCGAGCAGTACTTC
CDR3: CSVDGQGGIEQYF

length: 14
V: TRBV4-2
D: -
J: TRBJ1-5
DNA: TGTGCCAGCAGCCCCGGACACAACGATCAGCCCCAGCATTTT
CDR3: CASSPGHNDQPQHF

length: 14
V: TRBV6-1
D: TRBD1
J: TRBJ2-2
DNA: TGTGCCAGCACCGGGACAGCCAGTACCGGGGAGCTGTTTTTT
CDR3: CASTGTASTGELFF

length: 12
V: TRBV29-1
D: -
J: TRBJ1-4
DNA: TGCAGCGTAACAGGAGGGGACGAAAAACTGTTTTTT
CDR3: CSVTGGDEKLFF

length: 16
V: TRBV5-1
D: TRBD1
J: TRBJ2-7
DNA: TGCGCCAGCAGCTTGGAAGCGGGACAGGGGGCTTTCGAGCAGTACTTC
CDR3: CASSLEAGQGAFEQYF

length: 14
V: TRBV5-1
D: TRBD1
J: TRBJ2-7
DNA: TGCGCCAGCAGCTTAGGGACAGGGGACGACGAGCAGTACTTC
CDR3: CASSLGTGDDEQYF

length: 17
V: TRBV7-9
D: TRBD1
J: TRBJ2-7
DNA: TGTGCCAGCAGCCCCCCCTCCGGGACAGCAAAAGAAGGCGAGCAGTACTTC
CDR3: CASSPPSGTAKEGEQYF

length: 13
V: TRBV19
D: -
J: TRBJ2-1
DNA: TGTGCCAGTAGTATAGATCTTCAGGGTGAGCAGTTCTTC
CDR3: CASSIDLQGEQFF

length: 11
V: TRBV20-1
D: TRBD2
J: TRBJ2-3
DNA: TGCAGTGCTAGCGGGAGGGATACGCAGTATTTT
CDR3: CSASGRDTQYF

length: 14
V: TRBV18
D: -
J: TRBJ1-4
DNA: TGTGCCAGCTCACCACAAAGCCCTAATGAAAAACTGTTTTTT
CDR3: CASSPQSPNEKLFF

length: 16
V: TRBV7-8
D: TRBD1
J: TRBJ1-2
DNA: TGTGCCAGCAGCATGGGACAGGTTCCACCTTTAGATGGCTACACCTTC
CDR3: CASSMGQVPPLDGYTF

length: 15
V: TRBV5-1
D: TRBD1
J: TRBJ1-2
DNA: TGCGCCAGCAGCACCACCCAACAGGGGGTCTATGGCTACACCTTC
CDR3: CASSTTQQGVYGYTF

length: 13
V: TRBV7-6
D: TRBD1
J: TRBJ1-1
DNA: TGTGCCAGCAGCCTTGGGACAGACACTGAAGCTTTCTTT
CDR3: CASSLGTDTEAFF

length: 18
V: TRBV18
D: TRBD2
J: TRBJ2-1
DNA: TGTGCCAGCTCACCGATCGTCGCTAGCGGCCGCTCCTACAATGAGCAGTTCTTC
CDR3: CASSPIVASGRSYNEQFF

length: 17
V: TRBV4-3
D: TRBD2
J: TRBJ2-2
DNA: TGCGCCAGCAGCCAAGACGGAGCGGGGAGGGGCACCGGGGAGCTGTTTTTT
CDR3: CASSQDGAGRGTGELFF

length: 16
V: TRBV5-1
D: TRBD2
J: TRBJ2-3
DNA: TGCGCCAGCAGGGGTCTAGCGGGAGGAACCACAGATACGCAGTATTTT
CDR3: CASRGLAGGTTDTQYF

length: 15
V: TRBV4-2
D: TRBD1
J: TRBJ1-2
DNA: TGTGCCAGCAGCCAAGATGCGGGACAGAACTATGGCTACACCTTC
CDR3: CASSQDAGQNYGYTF

length: 16
V: TRBV7-2
D: TRBD2
J: TRBJ2-7
DNA: TGTGCCAGCAGCTTAGCGGGAGCGGGAGGGCCTCACGAGCAGTACTTC
CDR3: CASSLAGAGGPHEQYF

length: 13
V: TRBV4-1
D: -
J: TRBJ2-1
DNA: TGCGCCAGCAGCCAAACCGAGTTGAATGAGCAGTTCTTC
CDR3: CASSQTELNEQFF

length: 16
V: TRBV10-2
D: TRBD1
J: TRBJ2-2
DNA: TGCGCCAGCAGTGAGTCTGGACAGGTTGAGGACGGGGAGCTGTTTTTT
CDR3: CASSESGQVEDGELFF

length: 14
V: TRBV6-1
D: -
J: TRBJ2-7
DNA: TGTGCCAGCAGTCTAGACAGACAGTACTACGAGCAGTACTTC
CDR3: CASSLDRQYYEQYF

length: 14
V: TRBV5-1
D: -
J: TRBJ1-1
DNA: TGCGCCAGCAGCGCGTACAGGGTGGACACTGAAGCTTTCTTT
CDR3: CASSAYRVDTEAFF

length: 15
V: TRBV6-4
D: TRBD2
J: TRBJ2-3
DNA: TGTGCCAGCAGTGAGATAGCGGGAGGAACAGATACGCAGTATTTT
CDR3: CASSEIAGGTDTQYF

length: 15
V: TRBV5-1
D: -
J: TRBJ1-3
DNA: TGCGCCAGCAGCTTGTCCGGAGGGACTGGAAACACCATATATTTT
CDR3: CASSLSGGTGNTIYF

length: 14
V: TRBV6-5
D: TRBD2
J: TRBJ2-2
DNA: TGTGCCAGCAGTCGCCAGCCGGGAGGCGGGGAGCTGTTTTTT
CDR3: CASSRQPGGGELFF

length: 17
V: TRBV15
D: TRBD2
J: TRBJ2-1
DNA: TGTGCCACCAGCAGCCGACTAGCGGAGAAACGCTTTTATGAGCAGTTCTTC
CDR3: CATSSRLAEKRFYEQFF

length: 18
V: TRBV4-2
D: -
J: TRBJ1-6
DNA: TGTGCCAGCAGCCGAGGTCATGGAGGGAATTCGTTGAATTCACCTCTCCACTTT
CDR3: CASSRGHGGNSLNSPLHF

length: 15
V: TRBV19
D: TRBD1
J: TRBJ1-4
DNA: TGTGCCAGTAGTTTACGACAGGGAGTTAATGAGAAACTGTTTTTT
CDR3: CASSLRQGVNEKLFF

length: 15
V: TRBV28
D: TRBD1
J: TRBJ1-4
DNA: TGTGCCAGCAGTTCTATGACAGGGCAGGGCGAAAAACTGTTTTTT
CDR3: CASSSMTGQGEKLFF

length: 16
V: TRBV5-1
D: -
J: TRBJ2-7
DNA: TGCGCCAGCAGCACTCCTTCTAGCGGACAGCTCTACGAGCAGTACTTC
CDR3: CASSTPSSGQLYEQYF